This T cell receptor (beta chain) stems from a study of T cell responses to AZD1222 COVID-19 vaccine. Study-level findings and limits: Sampling captured repertoires only after the peak T cell response. CD4 TCRs covered the whole spike, strongest at regions 160-218 and 743-854. Unmutated variant regions are reportedly the target of nearly half of TCRs that are spike-specific. The study identified only six AZD1222 recipients as seropositive at baseline.

Of note for this clone: Its target is unknown.

Using immunoSEQ multiplex PCR, the repertoire was profiled, and TCRdb retains in-frame clones only, with some absent. The table includes about 130,000 clones, about 90% detected once. Germline values: CDR1 SGHRS, CDR2 YFSETQ. The CDR3 is 13 residues long. The junction had 5 bases not matched to a gene; V was cut back by 0 bases and J by 8 bases. The clonotype originates from an adult in good health. This chain connects TRBV5-1 to TRBJ2-7, with TRBD1 matching over 7 bases. The sample consisted of peripheral blood, taken on day 0 of AZD1222 vaccination. CDR3 sequence: CASSLANRGQQYF. The CDR3 region has the DNA TGCGCCAGCAGCTTGGCCAACAGGGGTCAGCAGTACTTC.